The 24 T cell receptor beta chains presented below share a single source sample, sequenced in a study of shared clonotypes between healthy human individuals. As defined, naive CD8 cells were CD45RO-negative and positively selected for CCR7, with terminally differentiated effector memory CD45RA+ cells excluded. Measured with immunoSEQ multiplex PCR; TCRdb has only the in-frame clones, and not every one. The sample has roughly 1,800,000 clones; less than 95% are singletons. Sequences were obtained from naive CD8+ T cells sorted from blood. The receptors were sampled from a man in his late teens or twenties in good health.

The rearrangement uses TRBV27 and TRBJ1-1; TRBD1 is a possible D gene (5 bases). CDR1 and CDR2 from the germline V gene are MNHEY and SMNVEV (reference sequence). Between the trimmed V and J ends, which lost 5 bases and 0 bases, there was a span of 25 bases. This CDR3 is built from 19 residues. The CDR3: CASSPEGGTTYRVNTEAFF. CDR3 nucleotides: TGTGCCAGCAGTCCGGAAGGCGGGACTACTTATCGGGTGAACACTGAAGCTTTCTTT.

The chain employs TRBV4-1 and TRBJ2-7, with D tentatively TRBD1 or TRBD2 (5 bases each). V dropped 0 bases and J dropped 0 bases, with 6 bases sitting between them. Germline V gene data show CDR1 as MGHRA and CDR2 as YSYEKL. CDR3 size: 14 residues. CDR3 in amino acids: CASSQDGASYEQYF. The CDR3, as DNA: TGCGCCAGCAGCCAAGACGGGGCCTCCTACGAGCAGTACTTC.

The J gene is TRBJ2-1, the V gene TRBV7-3; 7 bases agree with TRBD2. CDR3 length: 13 amino acids. Germline V gene data show CDR1 as SGHTA and CDR2 as FQGTGA. After removal of 5 bases from V and 10 bases from J, the junction contained 8 bases not matched to a gene. The CDR3: CASSRRGGLEQFF. CDR3 nucleotide sequence: TGTGCCAGCAGCCGCCGCGGGGGTCTCGAGCAGTTCTTC.

The chain links TRBV4-3 to TRBJ2-7; 8 bases align to TRBD1. The CDR3 runs 15 residues. V lost 0 bases to trimming and J lost 5 bases; unmatched junction nucleotides: 6. Germline V CDR1 and CDR2: LGHNA, YSLEER. CDR3 region: CASSQDWQGAHEQYF. CDR3 DNA sequence: TGCGCCAGCAGCCAAGATTGGCAGGGGGCCCACGAGCAGTACTTC.

The chain recombines TRBV27 with TRBJ2-1; D is possibly TRBD2 (5 bases). Per germline, CDR1 MNHEY and CDR2 SMNVEV (reference sequence). Trimming left V 7 bases short and J 5 bases short, with 15 bases between. The CDR3 covers 14 residues. The CDR3 DNA is TGTGCCAGCACCCGAGCGGCTTATGACAATGAGCAGTTCTTC. Amino acids: CASTRAAYDNEQFF.

The rearrangement uses TRBV7-2 and TRBJ2-5, with D perhaps assigned TRBD1 or TRBD2 (5 bases each). The germline V gene has CDR1 SGHTA and CDR2 FQGNSA. There are 14 residues in the CDR3. V was trimmed by 7 bases and J by 4 bases, leaving 16 bases between them. CDR3 sequence (DNA): TGTGCCAGCAATAGAGGGGTGGGTGGAGAGACCCAGTACTTC. Its translation: CASNRGVGGETQYF.

This chain uses TRBV6-5 with TRBJ2-2; 7 bases map to TRBD2. Germline CDR1 and CDR2: MNHEY and SVGAGI. Unmatched junction bases numbered 5, after V lost 7 bases and J lost 3 bases. The CDR3 contains 14 residues. CDR3 residues: CASTLGGYTGELFF. CDR3 nucleotides: TGTGCCAGCACCCTCGGGGGGTACACCGGGGAGCTGTTTTTT.

The chain joins TRBV15 to TRBJ2-7; D possibly uses TRBD1 or TRBD2 (5 bases each). V was clipped by 0 bases and J by 3 bases, with 18 bases between them. This CDR3 region has 17 residues. Germline-derived CDR1 and CDR2 are LNHNV and YYDKDF (reference sequence). CDR3 bases: TGTGCCACCAGCAGAGATCTTCTCGCAGAGGGGATCTACGAGCAGTACTTC. Encoded protein: CATSRDLLAEGIYEQYF.

V gene TRBV5-6 combines with J gene TRBJ1-2; 9 positions agree with TRBD1. Germline V gene lookup returns CDR1 SGHDT and CDR2 YYEEEE. Trimming took 4 bases from V and 2 from J; bases not matched to a gene: 3. There are 14 residues in the CDR3. The CDR3, as DNA: TGTGCCAGCAGCGCCGGACAGGGGAACTATGGCTACACCTTC. Residues: CASSAGQGNYGYTF. The complete variable domain, with remaining parts taken from reference TRBV5-6 and TRBJ1-2, reads DAGVTQSPTHLIKTRGQQVTLRCSPKSGHDTVSWYQQALGQGPQFIFQYYEEEERQRGNFPDRFSGHQFPNYSSELNVNALLLGDSALYLCASSAGQGNYGYTFGSGTRLTVV.

This chain connects TRBV27 to TRBJ2-7; the match to TRBD2 covers 9 bases. This CDR3 has 14 residues. V lost 6 bases and J lost 3; bases outside the gene matches: 6. Per the germline V gene, CDR1 is MNHEY and CDR2 is SMNVEV (reference sequence). CDR3 protein: CASRPSGMSYEQYF. CDR3 DNA sequence: TGTGCCAGCAGACCTAGCGGGATGAGCTACGAGCAGTACTTC.

The V gene is TRBV27, the J gene TRBJ1-2, with 7 bases identical to TRBD1. The length of the CDR3 is 14 residues. Germline CDR1 and CDR2: MNHEY and SMNVEV (reference sequence). The V and J ends lost 5 bases and 3 bases, in that order; junction bases with no gene match: 6. The CDR3 reads CASSPTGQHYGYTF. CDR3 in DNA: TGTGCCAGCAGTCCTACGGGACAGCACTATGGCTACACCTTC.

The chain links TRBV29-1 to TRBJ1-2, with TRBD1 as a possible D gene (6 bases). Deletions cut 3 bases from V and 8 bases from J, with 10 bases between. This CDR3 contains 11 residues. Germline V gene data show CDR1 as SQVTM and CDR2 as ANQGSEA. CDR3 sequence: CSVDRGGGYTF. For the CDR3, the DNA is TGCAGCGTTGACAGGGGAGGAGGCTACACCTTC.

The chain combines TRBV6-1 with TRBJ2-7; no clear D gene. The CDR3 has 12 residues. Per the germline V gene, CDR1 is MNHNS and CDR2 is SASEGT. Trimming removed 5 bases at V and 3 bases at J, with 8 bases between. CDR3 protein: CASSPGLYEQYF. In DNA, the CDR3 is TGTGCCAGCAGTCCGGGCCTCTACGAGCAGTACTTC.

The CDR3 region has the DNA TGTGCCAGCAGCGGCGGGACAGGGGGCGCGGGGGAGCAGTACTTC. Protein product: CASSGGTGGAGEQYF. This chain links TRBV9 with TRBJ2-7, with TRBD1 matching 12 bases. The CDR3 sequence is 15 residues long. With V trimmed by 3 bases and J by 7 bases, 8 bases remained unmatched. The germline gives CDR1 SGDLS, CDR2 YYNGEE.

With regard to this clone: Other DNA sequences from this sample encode an identical CDR3 as well. The chain uses TRBV27 and TRBJ2-2; D gene ambiguous. Trimming took 4 bases from V and 1 from J, leaving 4 bases between them. The CDR3 loop spans 13 amino acids. CDR1 and CDR2 from the germline V gene are MNHEY and SMNVEV (reference sequence). The CDR3 region has the DNA TGTGCCAGCAGTTACGGGAACACCGGGGAGCTGTTTTTT. This gives the protein CASSYGNTGELFF.

Concerning this clone itself: In the same sample, other DNA sequences code for this CDR3. This chain uses TRBV11-2 with TRBJ2-7; D possibly corresponds to TRBD1 (6 bases). This CDR3 comprises 14 residues. Germline CDR1 and CDR2: SGHAT and FQNNGV. Trimming pared 5 bases from V and 2 bases from J, leaving 13 bases between. The DNA for the CDR3 is TGTGCCAGCAGCCTAGGGGCAGGGGCCTACGAGCAGTACTTC. It specifies CASSLGAGAYEQYF.

This sequence joins TRBV7-9 and TRBJ2-1; D is unresolved. The CDR3 covers 15 residues. The germline CDR1 and CDR2 sequences are SEHNR and FQNEAQ (reference sequence). Trimming shortened V by 5 bases and J by 7 bases, and 18 bases separated the two germline ends. This CDR3 reads CASSPSAALNNEQFF. CDR3 DNA sequence: TGTGCCAGCAGCCCATCGGCGGCTCTGAATAATGAGCAGTTCTTC. The full variable domain, in which reference TRBV7-9 and TRBJ2-1 provide the parts outside the CDR3, is DTGVSQNPRHKITKRGQNVTFRCDPISEHNRLYWYRQTLGQGPEFLTYFQNEAQLEKSRLLSDRFSAERPKGSFSTLEIQRTEQGDSAMYLCASSPSAALNNEQFFGPGTRLTVL.

This clone appeared a single time. This chain uses TRBV4-1 with TRBJ1-6; tentatively, D is TRBD1 (5 bases). There are 18 residues in the CDR3. Looked up from germline, CDR1 is MGHRA and CDR2 is YSYEKL. V shed 1 base and J shed 4 bases, with 17 bases lying between them. This CDR3 reads CASSQGVSGREYNSPLHF. The CDR3 region has the DNA TGCGCCAGCAGCCAAGGAGTCAGTGGCAGGGAGTATAATTCACCCCTCCACTTT.

This chain joins TRBV25-1 and TRBJ2-7, with D unresolved. V was shortened by 3 bases and J by 3 bases, with 6 bases between the two germline ends. CDR3 length: 12 amino acids. CDR1 is MGHDK and CDR2 is SYGVNS in the germline V gene. The CDR3 DNA follows: TGTGCCAGCAGTGAGTGGGACTACGAGCAGTACTTC. It encodes CASSEWDYEQYF.

This chain joins TRBV16 and TRBJ2-5; 7 bases are shared with TRBD2. The CDR3 totals 15 residues. With V trimmed by 3 bases and J by 4 bases, 8 bases remained unmatched. The germline V gene has CDR1 KGHSY and CDR2 FQNENV. The CDR3 DNA reads TGTGCCAGCAGCCAGACAAGCGGGATCAGAGAGACCCAGTACTTC. Its translation: CASSQTSGIRETQYF.

The chain recombines TRBV4-3 with TRBJ1-1; a weak D match, TRBD1 (5 bases). V lost 4 bases, J lost 2 bases, and 23 bases lay in between. The CDR3 is 18 amino acids. The germline CDR1 and CDR2 sequences are LGHNA and YSLEER. CDR3 sequence: CASSRGPGDWELNTEAFF. CDR3 bases: TGCGCCAGCAGCCGCGGGCCGGGGGACTGGGAACTTAACACTGAAGCTTTCTTT.

The rearrangement links TRBV9 to TRBJ2-1, with D perhaps assigned TRBD1 or TRBD2 (6 bases each). This CDR3 spans 17 amino acids. Trimming cost V 3 bases and J 4 bases, with 20 bases left between them. Germline V gives CDR1 SGDLS, CDR2 YYNGEE. The CDR3 protein is CASSGRDGQGIYNEQFF. CDR3 bases: TGTGCCAGCAGCGGGAGGGATGGGCAGGGGATTTACAATGAGCAGTTCTTC.

This rearrangement joins TRBV9 to TRBJ1-1; no definite D call. V gave up 4 bases and J gave up 3 bases, with 13 bases separating them. CDR3 length equals 14 residues. Germline V lookup: CDR1 SGDLS, CDR2 YYNGEE. The CDR3 loop is CASSLRTDYTEAFF. The CDR3 coding sequence is TGTGCCAGCAGCCTCCGGACCGATTACACTGAAGCTTTCTTT.

The rearrangement joins TRBV6-5 to TRBJ1-6, with a tentative D call TRBD1 (5 bases). The V gene's germline CDR1 is MNHEY and CDR2 SVGAGI. The CDR3 has 14 amino acids. Trimming shortened V by 3 bases and J by 7 bases, and 10 bases separated the two germline ends. The CDR3 DNA sequence: TGTGCCAGCAGTTATCGGACATTGAATTCACCCCTCCACTTT. It codes for CASSYRTLNSPLHF.